The present entry profiles one TCR beta chain with its context. Antigen unknown. This specimen comes from a study of cytomegalovirus exposure and HLA in healthy donors. Broader study findings: Later work showed greater clonal expansion in HLA-associated TCR beta chains than in equally common others.

PCR employed 60 Vbeta and 13 Jbeta primers. Authors' analysis steps: The count from a later analysis was 70 million to 85 million unique TCR beta chains, some 9.9 million of them shared. Sequencing was performed with immunoSEQ multiplex PCR; in TCRdb, only in-frame clones are kept and a portion is missing. D and trimming come from the DNA, and the V and J calls and clone size come from that table. The sample holds some 150,000 clones, approximately 72% seen once. Per the germline V gene, CDR1 is SGHNT and CDR2 is YYREEE (reference sequence). The CDR3 runs 14 residues. V shed 0 bases and J shed 4 bases, with 7 bases lying between them.

The sequenced material came from PBMCs. The clonotype was recovered from a human donor in good health. V is TRBV5-4 and J is TRBJ1-4; unclear D gene. The CDR3 is CASSLERNNEKLFF. CDR3 sequence (DNA): TGTGCCAGCAGCTTGGAGAGGAATAATGAAAAACTGTTTTTT.